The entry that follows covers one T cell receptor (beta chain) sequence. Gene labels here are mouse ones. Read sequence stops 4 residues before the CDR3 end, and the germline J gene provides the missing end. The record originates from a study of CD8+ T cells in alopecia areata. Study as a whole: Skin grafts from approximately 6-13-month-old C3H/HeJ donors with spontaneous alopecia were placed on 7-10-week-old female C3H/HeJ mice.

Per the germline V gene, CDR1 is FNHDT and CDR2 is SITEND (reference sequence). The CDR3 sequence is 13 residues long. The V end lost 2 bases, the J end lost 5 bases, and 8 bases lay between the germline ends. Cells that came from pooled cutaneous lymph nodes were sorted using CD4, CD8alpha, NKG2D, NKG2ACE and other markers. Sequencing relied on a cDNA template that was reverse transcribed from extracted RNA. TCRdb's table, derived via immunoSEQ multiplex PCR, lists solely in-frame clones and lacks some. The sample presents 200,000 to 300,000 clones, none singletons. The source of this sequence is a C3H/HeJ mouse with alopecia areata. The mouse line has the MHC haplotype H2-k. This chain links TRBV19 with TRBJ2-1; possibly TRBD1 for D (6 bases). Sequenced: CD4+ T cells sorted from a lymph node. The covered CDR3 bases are TGTGCCAGCAGTATGAACAGGGATGCT. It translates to CASSMNRDA. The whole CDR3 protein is CASSMNRDAEQFF.